A selection of T cell receptor beta chains follows, all from one sample in a study of T cells in lung cancer brain metastases. TCRdb keeps only in-frame clones here, not all; method: immunoSEQ multiplex PCR. Among 2,000 to 2,500 clones listed, about 93% were seen once. Input material: tumor tissue from a brain metastasis. These TCRs come from a man between 65 and 79 years old with non-small cell lung cancer that had spread to the brain. Both conserved end residues are part of each CDR3. Fields, in order: V gene, CDR3 length, J gene, CDR3 protein.

TRBV19	15	TRBJ2-2	CASSIARQGSGELFF
TRBV14	11	TRBJ2-1	CASSHAGEQFF
TRBV7-2	15	TRBJ2-1	CASSSTGTNYNEQFF
TRBV5-4	13	TRBJ1-1	CASSLATLTEAFF
TRBV20-1	11	TRBJ2-3	CSSQAGDTQYF
TRBV6-5	13	TRBJ1-1	CASSYEGRTEAFF
TRBV20-1	11	TRBJ2-7	CSAMRQNEQYF
TRBV29-1	12	TRBJ2-7	CSARTGPYEQYF
TRBV7-4	15	TRBJ1-2	CASSVPARKTYGYTF
TRBV27	16	TRBJ1-2	CASRPAGLGYNYGYTF
TRBV5-4	14	TRBJ2-1	CASSLEGTNNEQFF
TRBV9	15	TRBJ2-7	CASSPGQGKLGEQYF
TRBV7-9	12	TRBJ1-1	CASSPQGTEAFF
TRBV20-1	11	TRBJ1-2	CSARSNYGYTF
TRBV2	13	TRBJ1-2	CASSGIDFYGYTF
TRBV7-2	13	NA	CASSLRNDQPQYF
TRBV28	15	TRBJ1-1	CASSPGDKEYTEAFF
TRBV27	15	TRBJ2-1	CASSLGGYSYNEQFF
TRBV4-1	16	TRBJ1-3	CASSHSTGTSGNTIYF
TRBV2	14	TRBJ1-5	CASSGTGGNQPQHF
TRBV7-8	14	TRBJ2-5	CASSLGTRQETQYF
TRBV14	15	TRBJ2-3	CASSHGRLSTDTQYF
TRBV19	13	TRBJ2-3	CATRDTITDTQYF
TRBV5-6	15	TRBJ1-1	CASSFTGMGFTEAFF
TRBV7-9	11	TRBJ1-1	CASTLNTEAFF
TRBV4-2	16	TRBJ2-3	CASRLAYAGVTDTQYF
TRBV30	13	TRBJ1-2	CAWSVRQPGGYTF